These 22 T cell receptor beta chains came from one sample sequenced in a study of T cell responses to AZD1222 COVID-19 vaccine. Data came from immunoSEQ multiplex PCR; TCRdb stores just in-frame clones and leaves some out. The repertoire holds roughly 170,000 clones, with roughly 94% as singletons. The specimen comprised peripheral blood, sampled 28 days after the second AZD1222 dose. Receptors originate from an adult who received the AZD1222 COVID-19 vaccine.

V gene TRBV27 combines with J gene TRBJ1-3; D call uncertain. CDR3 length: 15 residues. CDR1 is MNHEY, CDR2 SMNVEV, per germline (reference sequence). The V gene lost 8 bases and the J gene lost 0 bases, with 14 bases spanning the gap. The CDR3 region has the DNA TGTGCCAGCGGGTCCGGTGGCCACTCTGGAAACACCATATATTTT. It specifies CASGSGGHSGNTIYF.

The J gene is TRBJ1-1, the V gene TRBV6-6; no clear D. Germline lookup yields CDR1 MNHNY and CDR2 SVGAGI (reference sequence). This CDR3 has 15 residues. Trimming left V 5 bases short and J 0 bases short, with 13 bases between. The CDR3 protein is CASSIISTMNTEAFF. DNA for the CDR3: TGTGCCAGCAGTATCATTTCAACCATGAACACTGAAGCTTTCTTT.

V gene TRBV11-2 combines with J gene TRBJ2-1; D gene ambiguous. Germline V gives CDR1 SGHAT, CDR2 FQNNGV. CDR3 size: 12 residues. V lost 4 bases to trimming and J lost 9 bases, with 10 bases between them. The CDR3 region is CASSSDRIEQFF. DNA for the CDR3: TGTGCCAGCAGCTCAGACCGTATTGAGCAGTTCTTC.

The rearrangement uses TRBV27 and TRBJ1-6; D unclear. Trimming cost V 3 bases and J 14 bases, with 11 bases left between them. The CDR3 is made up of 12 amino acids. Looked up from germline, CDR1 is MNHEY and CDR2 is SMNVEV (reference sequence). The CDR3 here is CASSFLPGTLHF. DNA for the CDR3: TGTGCCAGCAGTTTTCTCCCCGGGACCCTCCACTTT.

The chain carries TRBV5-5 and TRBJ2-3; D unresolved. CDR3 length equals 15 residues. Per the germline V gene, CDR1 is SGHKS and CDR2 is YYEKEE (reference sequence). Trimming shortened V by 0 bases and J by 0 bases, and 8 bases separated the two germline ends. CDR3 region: CASSLERLSTDTQYF. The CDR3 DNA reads TGTGCCAGCAGCTTGGAACGCCTGAGCACAGATACGCAGTATTTT.

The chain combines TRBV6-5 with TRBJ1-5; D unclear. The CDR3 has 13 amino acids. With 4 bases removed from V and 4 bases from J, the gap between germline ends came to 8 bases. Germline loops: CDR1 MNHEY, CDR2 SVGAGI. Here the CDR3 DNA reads TGTGCCAGCAGTTTTCAGGTTAATCAGCCCCAGCATTTT. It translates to CASSFQVNQPQHF.

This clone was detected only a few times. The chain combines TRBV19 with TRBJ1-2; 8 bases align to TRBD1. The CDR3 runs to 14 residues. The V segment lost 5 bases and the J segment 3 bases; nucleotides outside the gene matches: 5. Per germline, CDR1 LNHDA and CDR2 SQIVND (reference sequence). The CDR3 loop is CASSGGTGHYGYTF. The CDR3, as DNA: TGTGCCAGTAGTGGAGGGACAGGACACTATGGCTACACCTTC.

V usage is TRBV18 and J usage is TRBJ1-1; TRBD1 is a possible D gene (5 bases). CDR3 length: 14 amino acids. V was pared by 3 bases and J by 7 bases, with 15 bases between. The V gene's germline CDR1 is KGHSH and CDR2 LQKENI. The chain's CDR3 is CASSPPGRIFEAFF. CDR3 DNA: TGTGCCAGCTCACCCCCGGGACGGATATTTGAAGCTTTCTTT.

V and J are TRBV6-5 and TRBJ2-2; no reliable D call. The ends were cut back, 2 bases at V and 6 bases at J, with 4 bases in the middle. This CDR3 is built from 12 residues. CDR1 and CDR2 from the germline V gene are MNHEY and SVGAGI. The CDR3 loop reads CASSYGAGELFF. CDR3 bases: TGTGCCAGCAGTTACGGAGCCGGGGAGCTGTTTTTT.

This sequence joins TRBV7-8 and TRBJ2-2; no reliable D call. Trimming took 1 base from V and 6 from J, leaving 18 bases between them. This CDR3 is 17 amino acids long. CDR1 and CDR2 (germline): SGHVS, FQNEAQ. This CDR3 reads CASSLGPGTLGAGELFF. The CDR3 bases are TGTGCCAGCAGCTTAGGTCCAGGTACCTTAGGAGCCGGGGAGCTGTTTTTT.

The CDR3 spells CASGGSSGGTDTQYF. CDR3 coding DNA: TGTGCCAGCGGGGGGTCTAGCGGGGGTACAGATACGCAGTATTTT. The chain links TRBV5-4 to TRBJ2-3; 10 positions match TRBD2. CDR3 length: 15 amino acids. V lost 7 bases to trimming and J lost 3 bases; unmatched junction nucleotides: 8. Germline loops: CDR1 SGHNT, CDR2 YYREEE (reference sequence).

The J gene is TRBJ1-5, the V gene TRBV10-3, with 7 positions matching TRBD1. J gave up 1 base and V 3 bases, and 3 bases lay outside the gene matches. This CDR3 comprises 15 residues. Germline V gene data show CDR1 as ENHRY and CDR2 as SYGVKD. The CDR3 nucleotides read TGTGCCATCAGTGACCCGACAGGGAGCAATCAGCCCCAGCATTTT. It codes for CAISDPTGSNQPQHF.

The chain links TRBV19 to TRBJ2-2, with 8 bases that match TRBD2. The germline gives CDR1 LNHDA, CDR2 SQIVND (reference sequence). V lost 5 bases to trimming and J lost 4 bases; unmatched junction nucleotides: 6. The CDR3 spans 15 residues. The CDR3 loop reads CASSQPGGLTGELFF. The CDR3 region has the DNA TGTGCCAGTAGTCAGCCGGGGGGGCTCACCGGGGAGCTGTTTTTT.

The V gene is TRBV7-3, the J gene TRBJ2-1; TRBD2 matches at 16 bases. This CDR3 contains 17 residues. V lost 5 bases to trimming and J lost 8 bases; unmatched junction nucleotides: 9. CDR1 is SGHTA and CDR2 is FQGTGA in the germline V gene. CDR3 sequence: CASSPGTSGGAIDEQFF. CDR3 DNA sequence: TGTGCCAGCAGCCCAGGGACTAGCGGGGGGGCTATCGATGAGCAGTTCTTC.

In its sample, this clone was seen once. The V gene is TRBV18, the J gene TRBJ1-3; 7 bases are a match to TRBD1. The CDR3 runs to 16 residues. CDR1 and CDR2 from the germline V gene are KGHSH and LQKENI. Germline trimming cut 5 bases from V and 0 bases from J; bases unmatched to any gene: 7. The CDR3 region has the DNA TGTGCCAGCTCAACTTCAGGGGGTTTCTCTGGAAACACCATATATTTT. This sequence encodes CASSTSGGFSGNTIYF.

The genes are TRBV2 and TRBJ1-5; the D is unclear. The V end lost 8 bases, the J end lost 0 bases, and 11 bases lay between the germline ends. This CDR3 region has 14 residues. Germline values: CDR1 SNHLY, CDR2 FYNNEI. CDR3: CASHRRYSNQPQHF. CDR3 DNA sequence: TGTGCCAGCCACCGTCGGTATAGCAATCAGCCCCAGCATTTT.

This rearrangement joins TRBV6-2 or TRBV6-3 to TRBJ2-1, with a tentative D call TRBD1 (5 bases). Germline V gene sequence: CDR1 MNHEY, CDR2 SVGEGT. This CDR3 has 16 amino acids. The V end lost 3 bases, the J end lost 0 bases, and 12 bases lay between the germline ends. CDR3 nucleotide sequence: TGTGCCAGCAGTTATTACAGGCTGAGCTCCTACAATGAGCAGTTCTTC. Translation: CASSYYRLSSYNEQFF.

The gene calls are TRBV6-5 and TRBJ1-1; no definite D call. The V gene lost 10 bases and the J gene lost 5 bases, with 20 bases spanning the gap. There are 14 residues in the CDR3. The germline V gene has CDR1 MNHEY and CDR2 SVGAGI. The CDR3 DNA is TGTGCCACTCAACCGGGTCGCACGGGGACTGAAGCTTTCTTT. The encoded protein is CATQPGRTGTEAFF.

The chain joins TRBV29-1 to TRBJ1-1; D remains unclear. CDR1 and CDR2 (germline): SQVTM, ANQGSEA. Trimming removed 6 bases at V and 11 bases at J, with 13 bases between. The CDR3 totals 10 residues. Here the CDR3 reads CSVGGPDAFF. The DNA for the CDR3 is TGCAGCGTAGGCGGCCCGGATGCTTTCTTT.

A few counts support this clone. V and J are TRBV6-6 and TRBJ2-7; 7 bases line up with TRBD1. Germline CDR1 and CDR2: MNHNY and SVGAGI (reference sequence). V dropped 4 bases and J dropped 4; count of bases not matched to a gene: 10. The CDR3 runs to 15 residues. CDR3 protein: CASSSPTGIFYEQYF. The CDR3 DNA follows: TGTGCCAGCAGTTCCCCGACAGGGATTTTTTACGAGCAGTACTTC.

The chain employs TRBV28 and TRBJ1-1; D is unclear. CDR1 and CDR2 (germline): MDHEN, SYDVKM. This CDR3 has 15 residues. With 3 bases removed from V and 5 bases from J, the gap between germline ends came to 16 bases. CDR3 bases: TGTGCCAGCAGTTTTAATGAGGGCGCGTGGACTGAAGCTTTCTTT. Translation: CASSFNEGAWTEAFF.

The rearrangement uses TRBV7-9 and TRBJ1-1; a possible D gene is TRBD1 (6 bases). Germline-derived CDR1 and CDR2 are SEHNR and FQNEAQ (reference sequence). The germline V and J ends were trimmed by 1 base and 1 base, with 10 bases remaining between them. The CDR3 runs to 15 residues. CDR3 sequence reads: CASSLDRVENTEAFF. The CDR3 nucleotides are TGTGCCAGCAGCTTAGACAGGGTGGAGAACACTGAAGCTTTCTTT.